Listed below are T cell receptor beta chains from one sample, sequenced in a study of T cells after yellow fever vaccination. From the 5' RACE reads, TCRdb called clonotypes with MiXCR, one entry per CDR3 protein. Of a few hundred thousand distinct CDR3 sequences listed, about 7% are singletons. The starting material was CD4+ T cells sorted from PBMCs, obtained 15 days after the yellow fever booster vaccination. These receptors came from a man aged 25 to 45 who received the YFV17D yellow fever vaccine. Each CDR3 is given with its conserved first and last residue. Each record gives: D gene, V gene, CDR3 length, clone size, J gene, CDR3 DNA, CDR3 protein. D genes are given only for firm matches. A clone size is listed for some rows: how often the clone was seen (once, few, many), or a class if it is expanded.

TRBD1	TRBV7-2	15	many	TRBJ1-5	TGTGCCAGCAGCCCCCGGACAGGGGGCGATCAGCCCCAGCATTTT	CASSPRTGGDQPQHF
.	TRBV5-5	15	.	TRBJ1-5	TGTGCCAGCAGCTTGGATCCGGGGCGGAATCAGCCCCAGCATTTT	CASSLDPGRNQPQHF
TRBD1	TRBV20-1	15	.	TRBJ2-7	TGCAGTGCTAGAGGCCTGGGACAGGGGGCCCACGAGCAGTACTTC	CSARGLGQGAHEQYF
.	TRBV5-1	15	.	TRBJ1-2	TGCGCCAGCAGCATGGACTTGACCCGCGCCGGTGGCTACACCTTC	CASSMDLTRAGGYTF
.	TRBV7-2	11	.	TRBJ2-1	TGTGCCAGAGAAATGGGGGACACGACGTTCTTC	CAREMGDTTFF
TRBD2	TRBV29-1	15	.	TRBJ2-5	TGCAGCGTGACCACTAGCGGGACAACTAAAGAGACCCAGTACTTC	CSVTTSGTTKETQYF
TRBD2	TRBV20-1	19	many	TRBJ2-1	TGCAGTGCTAGAGATCGGGTACTAGCGGGAGGCAGCTCCTACAATGAGCAGTTCTTC	CSARDRVLAGGSSYNEQFF
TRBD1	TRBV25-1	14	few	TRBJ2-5	TGTGCCAGCAGTCCGGCAGGGGGCGCGGAGACCCAGTACTTC	CASSPAGGAETQYF
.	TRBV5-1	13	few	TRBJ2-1	TGCGCCAGCAGCCGGGACTCCTACAATGAGCAGTTCTTC	CASSRDSYNEQFF
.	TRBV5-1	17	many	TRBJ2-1	TGCGCCAGCAGCCCCACCCCAGGGCCACGCTCCTACAATGAGCAGTTCTTC	CASSPTPGPRSYNEQFF
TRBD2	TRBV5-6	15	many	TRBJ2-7	TGTGCCAGCAGCCTATCGGCGGGAGCAACCTACGAGCAGTACTTC	CASSLSAGATYEQYF
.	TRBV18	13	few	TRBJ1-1	TGTGCCAGCTCACCGAGGTCGAACACTGAAGCTTTCTTT	CASSPRSNTEAFF
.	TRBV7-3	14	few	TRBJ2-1	TGTGCCAGCAGCCCATCAGGGCACTACAATGAGCAGTTCTTC	CASSPSGHYNEQFF
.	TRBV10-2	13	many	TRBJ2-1	TGCGCCAGCAACCGGGACTTCTACAATGAGCAGTTCTTC	CASNRDFYNEQFF
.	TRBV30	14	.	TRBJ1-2	TGTGCCTGGAGGACCGGGGCGGCTAACTATGGCTACACCTTC	CAWRTGAANYGYTF
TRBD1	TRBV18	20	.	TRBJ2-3	TGTGCCAGCTCGACCACAGCAGTAACAGGGGGAATACCTAGCACAGATACGCAGTATTTT	CASSTTAVTGGIPSTDTQYF